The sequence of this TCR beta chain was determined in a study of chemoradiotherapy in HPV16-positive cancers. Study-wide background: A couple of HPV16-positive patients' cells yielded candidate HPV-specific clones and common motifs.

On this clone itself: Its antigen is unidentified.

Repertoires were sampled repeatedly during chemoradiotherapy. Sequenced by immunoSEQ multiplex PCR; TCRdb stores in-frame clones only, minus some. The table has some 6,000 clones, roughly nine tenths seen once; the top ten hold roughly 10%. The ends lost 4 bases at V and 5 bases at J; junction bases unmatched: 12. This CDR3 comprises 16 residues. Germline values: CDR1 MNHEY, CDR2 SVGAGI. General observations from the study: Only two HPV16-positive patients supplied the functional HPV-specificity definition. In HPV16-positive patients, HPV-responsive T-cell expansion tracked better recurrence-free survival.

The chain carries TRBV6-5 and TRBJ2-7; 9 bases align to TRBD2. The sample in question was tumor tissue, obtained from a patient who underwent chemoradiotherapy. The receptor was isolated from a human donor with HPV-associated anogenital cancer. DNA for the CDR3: TGTGCCAGCAGTTCCCCCCGGAGCGGGAGGTCGCACGAGCAGTACTTC. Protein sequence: CASSSPRSGRSHEQYF.